The 13 T cell receptor beta chains reported below all come from one sample, sequenced in a study of blood T cell repertoires in COVID-19 (dated by TCRdb to 2018 to 2021). The library relied on the immunoSEQ multiplex PCR assay. TCRdb mirrors the immuneACCESS table, restricted to in-frame sequences. Some clones are absent from its copies; in checked studies, under half trace to an unresolved V gene, and the reason for the others is unknown. The sample has hundreds of thousands of clones on record, roughly 86% of them singletons. Of the sample, 1.5% to 2% is held by the ten largest clones. Sequences were obtained from PBMCs or T cells enriched from blood (not recorded which). The receptors come from a woman in her forties or fifties who had recovered from COVID-19.

The genes are TRBV30 and TRBJ1-5; TRBD1 matches at 9 bases. The CDR3 runs to 13 residues. The V segment lost 3 bases and the J segment 9 bases; nucleotides outside the gene matches: 6. Germline V gene lookup returns CDR1 GTSNPN and CDR2 SVGIG (reference sequence). The CDR3 is CAWRYRGPWPQHF. CDR3 nucleotide sequence: TGTGCCTGGAGGTACAGGGGGCCCTGGCCCCAGCATTTT.

The rearrangement links TRBV9 to TRBJ2-3; TRBD1 agrees at 7 bases. The CDR3 runs 17 residues. Germline-derived CDR1 and CDR2 are SGDLS and YYNGEE. After removal of 4 bases from V and 0 bases from J, the junction contained 11 bases not matched to a gene. Here the CDR3 DNA reads TGTGCCAGCAGCCCCCTCAGGGGGTCGTTTAGCACAGATACGCAGTATTTT. Residues: CASSPLRGSFSTDTQYF.

V and J are TRBV5-4 and TRBJ2-7; 7 nucleotides line up with TRBD1. J was trimmed by 5 bases and V by 2 bases; bases with no gene match: 10. Germline CDR1 SGHNT, CDR2 YYREEE (reference sequence). There are 15 residues in the CDR3. The CDR3 reads CASSFRTGGFDEQYF. CDR3 bases: TGTGCCAGCAGCTTTCGGACAGGTGGCTTTGACGAGCAGTACTTC.

The genes are TRBV7-3 and TRBJ1-1; D unclear. The CDR3 runs 13 residues. Germline V gene sequence: CDR1 SGHTA, CDR2 FQGTGA. V was shortened by 0 bases and J by 2 bases, with 4 bases between the two germline ends. The CDR3 loop reads CASSLTANTEAFF. In DNA, the CDR3 is TGTGCCAGCAGCTTAACGGCTAACACTGAAGCTTTCTTT.

This chain joins TRBV27 and TRBJ1-5, with 9 bases aligning to TRBD1. The length of the CDR3 is 13 residues. The V gene end was trimmed by 7 bases and the J gene end by 5 bases; junction bases not matched to a gene: 3. CDR1 and CDR2 from the germline V gene are MNHEY and SMNVEV (reference sequence). The CDR3 spells CASKGQGDQPQHF. The CDR3 DNA reads as TGTGCCAGCAAGGGACAGGGAGATCAGCCCCAGCATTTT.

This chain joins TRBV9 and TRBJ2-3; D might be TRBD2 (6 bases). The CDR3 length is 15 residues. The germline V and J ends were trimmed by 4 bases and 0 bases, with 12 bases remaining between them. Germline V gene lookup returns CDR1 SGDLS and CDR2 YYNGEE. The CDR3 loop reads CASSLAGTSTDTQYF. CDR3 DNA: TGTGCCAGCAGCTTGGCAGGGACTAGCACAGATACGCAGTATTTT. Drawing the rest from reference TRBV9 and TRBJ2-3, the complete variable domain is DSGVTQTPKHLITATGQRVTLRCSPRSGDLSVYWYQQSLDQGLQFLIQYYNGEERAKGNILERFSAQQFPDLHSELNLSSLELGDSALYFCASSLAGTSTDTQYFGPGTRLTVL.

This chain uses TRBV5-1 with TRBJ2-1; D is possibly TRBD2 (6 bases). Trimming pared 0 bases from V and 1 base from J, leaving 11 bases between. The CDR3 totals 16 residues. The V gene's germline CDR1 is SGHRS and CDR2 YFSETQ. The chain's CDR3 is CASSLVGGMSYNEQFF. CDR3 DNA sequence: TGCGCCAGCAGCTTGGTGGGCGGGATGTCCTACAATGAGCAGTTCTTC. The whole variable domain, filled in from reference TRBV5-1 and TRBJ2-1, reads KAGVTQTPRYLIKTRGQQVTLSCSPISGHRSVSWYQQTPGQGLQFLFEYFSETQRNKGNFPGRFSGRQFSNSRSEMNVSTLELGDSALYLCASSLVGGMSYNEQFFGPGTRLTVL.

The gene calls are TRBV28 and TRBJ2-1; D gene uncertain. Trimming took 4 bases from V and 7 from J, leaving 8 bases between them. This CDR3 is 12 amino acids long. Germline CDR1 and CDR2: MDHEN and SYDVKM. DNA of the CDR3: TGTGCCAGCAGTTATAACCGGAATGAGCAGTTCTTC. Translating gives CASSYNRNEQFF.

This clone was picked up a small number of times. Other DNA sequences within the sample encode an identical CDR3. The chain couples TRBV6-5 to TRBJ2-7; 10 bases are a match to TRBD1. The V and J ends lost 6 bases and 4 bases, in that order; junction bases with no gene match: 6. Germline-derived CDR1 and CDR2 are MNHEY and SVGAGI. The CDR3 covers 14 residues. CDR3 DNA sequence: TGTGCCAGCAGCCCGGGACAGGGGAGATACGAGCAGTACTTC. Amino acids: CASSPGQGRYEQYF.

This clone showed up just a few times. The genes are TRBV24-1 and TRBJ1-3; 8 bases are a match to TRBD1. The V gene end was trimmed by 1 base and the J gene end by 4 bases; junction bases not matched to a gene: 2. The CDR3 extends over 15 amino acids. From germline, CDR1 is KGHDR and CDR2 SFDVKD. The CDR3 coding sequence is TGTGCCACCAGTGATTTCGGACAGGGAGGAAACACCATATATTTT. As protein: CATSDFGQGGNTIYF.

The chain has TRBV25-1 and TRBJ2-7; TRBD2 aligns across 12 bases. The germline V gene has CDR1 MGHDK and CDR2 SYGVNS. This CDR3 spans 16 amino acids. The V gene end was trimmed by 3 bases and the J gene end by 7 bases; junction bases not matched to a gene: 10. This chain's CDR3 is CASSDSRLAGEDEQYF. The DNA of the CDR3 is TGTGCCAGCAGTGATTCAAGACTAGCGGGAGAGGATGAGCAGTACTTC.

The rearrangement uses TRBV7-9 and TRBJ1-5; 7 positions agree with TRBD1. V trimming: 5 bases; J trimming: 2 bases; junction bases outside the gene matches: 3. The CDR3 is made up of 14 amino acids. Looked up from germline, CDR1 is SEHNR and CDR2 is FQNEAQ (reference sequence). The CDR3 region is CASSQGQGNQPQHF. The DNA for the CDR3 is TGTGCCAGCAGCCAAGGACAGGGCAATCAGCCCCAGCATTTT.

V and J are TRBV6-1 and TRBJ1-6, with 9 bases that match TRBD1. V shed 2 bases, J shed 7 bases, and the junction held 15 bases outside the gene matches. The CDR3 is 19 amino acids. Germline CDR1 is MNHNS and CDR2 is SASEGT. The CDR3 is CASSEYPQGDRVKNSPLHF. CDR3 DNA: TGTGCCAGCAGTGAATACCCCCAGGGGGACAGGGTGAAGAATTCACCCCTCCACTTT.